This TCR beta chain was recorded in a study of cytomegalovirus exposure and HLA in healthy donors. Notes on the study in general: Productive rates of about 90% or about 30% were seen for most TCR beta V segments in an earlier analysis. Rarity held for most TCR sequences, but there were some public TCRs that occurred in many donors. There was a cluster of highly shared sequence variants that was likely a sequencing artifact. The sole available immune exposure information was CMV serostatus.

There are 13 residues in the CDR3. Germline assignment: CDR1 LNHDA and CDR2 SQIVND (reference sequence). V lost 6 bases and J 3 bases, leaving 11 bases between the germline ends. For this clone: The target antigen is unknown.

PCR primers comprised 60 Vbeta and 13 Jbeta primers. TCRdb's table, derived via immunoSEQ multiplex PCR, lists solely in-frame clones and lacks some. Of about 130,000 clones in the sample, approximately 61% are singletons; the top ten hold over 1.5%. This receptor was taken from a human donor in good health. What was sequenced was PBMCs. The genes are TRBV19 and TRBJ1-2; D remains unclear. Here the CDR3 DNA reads TGTGCCAGTAGAAGAACAGTGGACTATGGCTACACCTTC. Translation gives CASRRTVDYGYTF.